This T cell receptor (beta chain) came from a study of OX40 agonist ivuxolimab in advanced cancers. As for this clone: No antigen is known for it.

Enrollment shut out patients with autoimmune disease history or systemic immunosuppression. Samples were taken at baseline and on day 1 of cycles 4 and 7. TCRdb keeps only in-frame clones here, not all; method: immunoSEQ multiplex PCR. The sample holds approximately 56,000 clones, about nine tenths seen once. Study outcomes and limitations: Among patients with partial responses at 0.1-3.0 mg/kg, clonal expansion was among the lowest. Expanded peripheral T cells had an undetermined antigen specificity.

Trimming removed 3 bases from V and 6 bases from J, with 12 bases in between. The CDR3 has 14 amino acids. Germline V CDR1 and CDR2: SGHTA, FQGNSA. Sequencing used CD4+ or CD8+ T cells sorted from blood, obtained in a trial of the OX40 agonist ivuxolimab. The receptor was isolated from an adult with an advanced solid tumor such as melanoma, head and neck, liver or kidney cancer. The chain couples TRBV7-2 to TRBJ2-4, with D perhaps TRBD2 (6 bases). The CDR3 region has the DNA TGTGCCAGCAGCTTTGGGGACGGGAGAAACATTCAGTACTTC. This encodes CASSFGDGRNIQYF.